Below are 16 T cell receptor beta chains sequenced from a single sample in a study of radiation and T cells in renal cell carcinoma. Time point of the sample: blood 2 weeks post-SBRT. Sample treatment: 15 Gy SBRT to primary tumor, nephrectomy 4 weeks later. Method: immunoSEQ multiplex PCR; TCRdb's copy keeps in-frame clones and lacks some. The table has tens of thousands of clones, roughly 72% seen once. Sequenced here: blood, sampled from a patient whose treatment included radiotherapy and nephrectomy. The receptors derive from a man in his sixties with renal cell carcinoma.

V and J are TRBV19 and TRBJ1-1; 10 nucleotides agree with TRBD1. The CDR3 contains 17 residues. Unmatched junction bases numbered 11, after V lost 4 bases and J lost 3 bases. Germline CDR1 and CDR2: LNHDA and SQIVND (reference sequence). CDR3 sequence: CASSTKPGQGRDTEAFF. CDR3 bases: TGTGCCAGTAGTACCAAACCGGGACAGGGGCGGGACACTGAAGCTTTCTTT. Combining the CDR3 with reference TRBV19 and TRBJ1-1 gives the whole variable domain DGGITQSPKYLFRKEGQNVTLSCEQNLNHDAMYWYRQDPGQGLRLIYYSQIVNDFQKGDIAEGYSVSREKKESFPLTVTSAQKNPTAFYLCASSTKPGQGRDTEAFFGQGTRLTVV.

This clone showed up just a few times. This sequence joins TRBV6-5 and TRBJ1-4; D is undetermined. Germline values: CDR1 MNHEY, CDR2 SVGAGI. This CDR3 region has 14 residues. V lost 6 bases to trimming and J lost 0 bases, with 8 bases between them. The CDR3: CASSHYATNEKLFF. CDR3 coding DNA: TGTGCCAGCAGCCACTATGCAACTAATGAAAAACTGTTTTTT.

This chain joins TRBV10-1 and TRBJ2-1, with 10 bases matching TRBD1. Germline assignment: CDR1 WNHNN and CDR2 SYGVQD (reference sequence). V lost 7 bases and J lost 8; bases outside the gene matches: 11. This CDR3 spans 15 amino acids. CDR3 nucleotides: TGCGCCAGCATCGACAGGACAGGGGGGCACTATGAGCAGTTCTTC. This codes for CASIDRTGGHYEQFF.

The rearrangement joins TRBV18 to TRBJ1-5, with D tentatively TRBD1 (6 bases). The CDR3 runs 16 residues. CDR1 KGHSH and CDR2 LQKENI come from the germline V gene. Between the trimmed V and J ends, which lost 2 bases and 2 bases, there was a span of 13 bases. CDR3 in DNA: TGTGCCAGCTCACCAGAGGGGCGGGGGCGCAATCAGCCCCAGCATTTT. Its protein is CASSPEGRGRNQPQHF.

This clone was recorded only once. The rearrangement joins TRBV15 to TRBJ1-3; unclear D gene. Trimming took off 6 bases at V and 7 bases at J, with 7 bases between the two ends. Germline values: CDR1 LNHNV, CDR2 YYDKDF (reference sequence). The CDR3 runs 11 residues. CDR3 DNA sequence: TGTGCCACCAGGGTCGGCAACACCATATATTTT. Amino acid sequence: CATRVGNTIYF. Based on the CDR3 plus reference TRBV15 and TRBJ1-3, the full variable domain is DAMVIQNPRYQVTQFGKPVTLSCSQTLNHNVMYWYQQKSSQAPKLLFHYYDKDFNNEADTPDNFQSRRPNTSFCFLDIRSPGLGDTAMYLCATRVGNTIYFGEGSWLTVV.

The gene calls are TRBV4-1 and TRBJ1-4, with 10 nucleotides matching TRBD1. The V gene's germline CDR1 is MGHRA and CDR2 YSYEKL. V was clipped by 3 bases and J by 6 bases; unmatched bases: 10. This CDR3 spans 17 amino acids. CDR3 in amino acids: CASSQDPRDRGYEKLFF. CDR3 DNA: TGCGCCAGCAGCCAGGACCCCCGGGACAGGGGATATGAAAAACTGTTTTTT.

The chain carries TRBV6-5 and TRBJ2-3; D unclear. Per germline, CDR1 MNHEY and CDR2 SVGAGI. The CDR3 extends over 15 amino acids. Trimming shortened V by 6 bases and J by 3 bases, and 16 bases separated the two germline ends. The CDR3 DNA reads as TGTGCCAGCAGCCTAAGAGCGAGGTCTACAGATACGCAGTATTTT. Protein: CASSLRARSTDTQYF.

The chain's CDR3 is CASSQRLGTETQYF. The CDR3 nucleotides read TGTGCCAGCAGCCAGCGACTAGGGACAGAGACCCAGTACTTC. The chain links TRBV4-2 to TRBJ2-5; TRBD2 might be the D (6 bases). The CDR3 contains 14 residues. The germline V gene has CDR1 LGHNA and CDR2 YNFKEQ. V was cut by 3 bases and J by 4 bases, with 12 bases left in between.

V gene TRBV7-9 combines with J gene TRBJ2-1; 10 bases fit TRBD2. J lost 9 bases, V lost 5 bases, and 4 bases had no gene match. The V gene's germline CDR1 is SEHNR and CDR2 FQNEAQ (reference sequence). The CDR3 is 13 amino acids. The CDR3 is CASSLLAGSEQFF. In DNA, the CDR3 is TGTGCCAGCAGCCTACTAGCGGGAAGTGAGCAGTTCTTC. Drawing the rest from reference TRBV7-9 and TRBJ2-1, the complete variable domain is DTGVSQNPRHKITKRGQNVTFRCDPISEHNRLYWYRQTLGQGPEFLTYFQNEAQLEKSRLLSDRFSAERPKGSFSTLEIQRTEQGDSAMYLCASSLLAGSEQFFGPGTRLTVL.

The V gene is TRBV18, the J gene TRBJ1-1; D might be TRBD1 (6 bases). CDR3 length: 15 amino acids. Trimming cost V 2 bases and J 3 bases, with 13 bases left between them. CDR1 and CDR2 (germline): KGHSH, LQKENI. The CDR3 DNA follows: TGTGCCAGCTCACCATCGGGGGCAGGGGACACTGAAGCTTTCTTT. Protein: CASSPSGAGDTEAFF.

This sequence joins TRBV7-9 and TRBJ2-3; TRBD2 matches 12 bases. Germline lookup yields CDR1 SEHNR and CDR2 FQNEAQ (reference sequence). After removal of 3 bases from V and 2 bases from J, the junction contained 3 bases not matched to a gene. The CDR3 is 16 amino acids. CDR3: CASSFLAGGPTDTQYF. For the CDR3, the DNA is TGTGCCAGCAGCTTCCTAGCGGGAGGGCCCACAGATACGCAGTATTTT.

V usage is TRBV10-3 and J usage is TRBJ2-3, with D tentatively TRBD1 or TRBD2 (6 bases each). The V and J ends lost 9 bases and 3 bases respectively, with 16 bases between them. The germline V gene encodes CDR1 ENHRY and CDR2 SYGVKD. The CDR3 loop spans 14 amino acids. The CDR3 region has the DNA TGTGCCATTTCGGGGGCAGGGCTGACAGATACGCAGTATTTT. This gives the protein CAISGAGLTDTQYF.

V gene TRBV7-3 combines with J gene TRBJ2-2; 13 positions agree with TRBD2. With 5 bases clipped from V and 6 bases from J, the junction kept 3 bases outside the gene matches. Germline loops: CDR1 SGHTA, CDR2 FQGTGA. This CDR3 region has 15 residues. The CDR3 bases are TGTGCCAGCAGCGAGGGACTAGCGGGACCCGGGGAGCTGTTTTTT. This sequence encodes CASSEGLAGPGELFF.

The gene calls are TRBV6-6 and TRBJ2-7; 9 positions match TRBD2. Germline V gives CDR1 MNHNY, CDR2 SVGAGI (reference sequence). This CDR3 comprises 14 residues. With 8 bases clipped from V and 1 base from J, the junction kept 6 bases outside the gene matches. For the CDR3, the DNA is TGTGCCAGCCGCCTGGCGGGGGGGTCCTACGAGCAGTACTTC. This encodes CASRLAGGSYEQYF.

The rearrangement joins TRBV19 to TRBJ2-3; TRBD1 aligns across 11 bases. V gave up 3 bases and J gave up 1 base; unmatched junction bases: 3. The CDR3 is 16 amino acids. CDR1 and CDR2 (germline): LNHDA, SQIVND (reference sequence). CDR3 sequence: CASSIGTGGGTDTQYF. The CDR3 DNA reads as TGTGCCAGTAGTATCGGGACAGGGGGGGGCACAGATACGCAGTATTTT.

This clone was recorded a few times. The chain couples TRBV4-3 to TRBJ2-1; 7 nucleotides align to TRBD2. The ends lost 0 bases at V and 8 bases at J; junction bases unmatched: 10. The CDR3 loop spans 16 amino acids. Germline V CDR1 and CDR2: LGHNA, YSLEER. The CDR3 DNA reads as TGCGCCAGCAGCCAAGAAGGGTCCGGGGGGTGGGATGAGCAGTTCTTC. Residues: CASSQEGSGGWDEQFF.